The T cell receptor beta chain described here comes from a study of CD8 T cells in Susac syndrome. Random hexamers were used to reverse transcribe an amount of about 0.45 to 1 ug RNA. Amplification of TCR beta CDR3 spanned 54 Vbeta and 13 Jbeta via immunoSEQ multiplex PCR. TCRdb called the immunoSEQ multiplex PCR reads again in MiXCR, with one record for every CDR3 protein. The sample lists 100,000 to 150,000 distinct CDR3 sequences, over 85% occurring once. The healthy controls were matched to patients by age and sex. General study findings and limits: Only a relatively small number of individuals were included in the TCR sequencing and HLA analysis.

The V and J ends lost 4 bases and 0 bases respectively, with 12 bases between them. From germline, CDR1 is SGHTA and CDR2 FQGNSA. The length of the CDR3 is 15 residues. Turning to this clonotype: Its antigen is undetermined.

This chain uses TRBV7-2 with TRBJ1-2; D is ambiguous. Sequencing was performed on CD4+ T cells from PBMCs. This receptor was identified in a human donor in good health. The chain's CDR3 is CASSSLGRANYGYTF. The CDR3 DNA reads TGTGCCAGCAGCTCCTTGGGCAGAGCTAACTATGGCTACACCTTC.